This TCR beta chain originates from a study of metastatic and nonmetastatic thyroid tumors. At the level of the study: Comparison of repertoires was carried out across blood and tumor or nodule tissue from malignant and benign thyroid patients. Study results and caveats: Malignant tumors reportedly showed significantly higher TCR beta diversity than benign nodules in both blood and tumor.

This clone was seen more than once but under ten times. What it binds is unknown. V lost 6 bases and J lost 10, with 16 bases in between. The CDR3 is made up of 14 amino acids. Germline lookup yields CDR1 MNHEY and CDR2 SMNVEV (reference sequence). There were no patients who had received any treatment before thyroid surgery. TCRdb re-processed the PCR reads through MiXCR. The sample yields under 45,000 clones, 25% to 35% seen once. Sequencing was carried out using blood. V and J are TRBV27 and TRBJ1-6; TRBD1 is a possible D gene (6 bases). This sequence originates from a male donor with papillary thyroid cancer or a benign thyroid nodule (not recorded which). Some clones in this sample may be carry-over from other donors' samples. CDR3 in amino acids: CASRGTRLWSPLHF. The CDR3 DNA reads as TGTGCCAGCAGGGGGACACGGTTGTGGTCACCCCTCCACTTT.